The TCR beta chain described here comes from a study of blood T cells in healthy people across ages. Germline V gene lookup returns CDR1 MNHNY and CDR2 SVGAGI (reference sequence). The CDR3 totals 13 residues. PCR was performed a second time for about 6 to 12 cycles using a sample-barcoded 5' primer and a J-beta primer mix. TCRdb reprocessed the 5' RACE reads with MiXCR, giving one entry per CDR3 protein. Of hundreds of thousands of distinct CDR3 sequences listed, about three fifths are singletons. The source is a man younger than 45 in good health. V gene TRBV6-6 combines with J gene TRBJ2-7, with unresolved D. The J call may be wrong; the DNA end is better matched by TRBJ2-4. The specimen sequenced was blood. In DNA form, the CDR3 reads TGTGCCAGCAGCCCGGGCAGGATAAACATTCAGTACTTC. Its protein is CASSPGRINIQYF.